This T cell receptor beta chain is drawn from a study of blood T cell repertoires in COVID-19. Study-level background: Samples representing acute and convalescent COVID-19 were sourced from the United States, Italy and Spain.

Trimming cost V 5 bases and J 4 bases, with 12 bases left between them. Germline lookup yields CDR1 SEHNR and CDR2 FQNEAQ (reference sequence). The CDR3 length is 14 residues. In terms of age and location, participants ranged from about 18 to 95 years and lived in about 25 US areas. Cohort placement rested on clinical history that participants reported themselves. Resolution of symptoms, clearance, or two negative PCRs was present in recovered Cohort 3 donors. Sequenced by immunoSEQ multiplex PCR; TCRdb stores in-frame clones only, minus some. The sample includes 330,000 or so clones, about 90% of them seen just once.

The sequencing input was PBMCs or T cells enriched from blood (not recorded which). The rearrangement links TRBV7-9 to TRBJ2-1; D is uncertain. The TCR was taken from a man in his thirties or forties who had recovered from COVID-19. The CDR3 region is CASSLPSYYNEQFF. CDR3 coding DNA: TGTGCCAGCAGCCTGCCGAGCTATTACAATGAGCAGTTCTTC.